This is a list of T cell receptor beta chains from one sample in a study of identical twins. TCRdb used MiXCR to reprocess the 5' RACE reads, holding one entry per CDR3 protein. The sample yields around 250,000 distinct CDR3 sequences, 5% to 7% seen once. In addition, the sample was reused for a study of T cells expressing NK-cell markers.

Sequenced: CD8+ T cells sorted from blood. Every receptor here comes from a woman aged 18-29 years in good health. The CDR3 runs from the conserved cysteine through the conserved F or W. A D gene is named only where the DNA matches it firmly. Only some rows state a clone size, as once, few, many or a class for expanded clones.

. | TRBJ2-1 | . | TRBV18 | TGTGCCAGCTCACAAGAGACACGCTCCTACAATGAGCAGTTCTTC | CASSQETRSYNEQFF
. | TRBJ2-1 | many | TRBV11-2 | TGTGCCAGCAGCATCGGGACTTCGGATTGGGGTGAGCAGTTCTTC | CASSIGTSDWGEQFF
TRBD2 | TRBJ2-1 | . | TRBV5-1 | TGCGCCAGCAGCTTGGCCCAGCGGGAGGGTCCGGGGGGCGGTGAGCAGTTCTTC | CASSLAQREGPGGGEQFF
. | TRBJ2-7 | few | TRBV9 | TGTGCCAGCAGCGCGGGACCGGCCTCCTACGAGCAGTACTTC | CASSAGPASYEQYF
. | TRBJ2-7 | . | TRBV19 | TGTGCCAGTAGTCTTCAAGACGGTCCCTACGAGCAGTACTTC | CASSLQDGPYEQYF
TRBD1 | TRBJ2-7 | . | TRBV2 | TGTGCCAGCAGTGTCCAGGGGGCCACGACCTACGAGCAGTACTTC | CASSVQGATTYEQYF
. | TRBJ2-5 | . | TRBV5-1 | TGCGCCAGCAGCTTACGCGGGACAACAGCCCAAGAGACCCAGTACTTC | CASSLRGTTAQETQYF
. | TRBJ2-2 | few | TRBV20-1 | TGCAGTGCTATGGTTTCCGGGGAGCTGTTTTTT | CSAMVSGELFF
. | TRBJ2-3 | many | TRBV5-1 | TGCGCCAGCACCCCGGCAGACTTCGGCACAGATACGCAGTATTTT | CASTPADFGTDTQYF
TRBD2 | TRBJ2-3 | few | TRBV7-2 | TGTGCCAGCAGCTTAACCCCACTAGCGGGGGCAACAGATACGCAGTATTTT | CASSLTPLAGATDTQYF
. | TRBJ2-3 | many | TRBV3-1 | TGTGCCAGCAGCCAAGGGCCTAGCCCCACAGATACGCAGTATTTT | CASSQGPSPTDTQYF
. | TRBJ2-2 | few | TRBV7-9 | TGTGCCAGCAGCCCCTCTTGGGCCGTCACCGGGGAGCTGTTTTTT | CASSPSWAVTGELFF
. | TRBJ2-7 | . | TRBV12-3/TRBV12-4 | TGTGCCAGCAGTTCCGGGGACGGAAAAGTCTACGAGCAGTACTTC | CASSSGDGKVYEQYF
. | TRBJ1-4 | many | TRBV6-1 | TGTGCCAGCAGCCCGGGGGCGGGTAATGAAAAACTGTTTTTT | CASSPGAGNEKLFF
TRBD1 | TRBJ2-7 | . | TRBV5-5 | TGTGCCAGCAGCCCGGTAGAGGACAGGCCATACGAGCAGTACTTC | CASSPVEDRPYEQYF
. | TRBJ2-7 | . | TRBV7-6 | TGTGCCAGCAGCACAAGGGGTTCAAACTACGAGCAGTACTTC | CASSTRGSNYEQYF
TRBD1 | TRBJ2-7 | few | TRBV12-3/TRBV12-4 | TGTGCCAGCAGTACAGGGGTTCCCTACGAGCAGTACTTC | CASSTGVPYEQYF
. | TRBJ1-1 | . | TRBV4-3 | TGCGCCAGCAGCCAAGTGCAGAGGAGCGACACTGAAGCTTTCTTT | CASSQVQRSDTEAFF
TRBD1 | TRBJ2-2 | . | TRBV27 | TGTGCCAGCAGTTTCTGGACAGGGAACACCGGGGAGCTGTTTTTT | CASSFWTGNTGELFF
. | TRBJ2-7 | . | TRBV27 | TGTGCCAGTGGAGAGAGGGCCTCCTACGAGCAGTACTTC | CASGERASYEQYF
TRBD2 | TRBJ2-7 | many | TRBV4-3 | TGCGCCAGCAGCTTGACTAGCGTCGTCCACGAGCAGTACTTC | CASSLTSVVHEQYF
. | TRBJ2-5 | few | TRBV27 | TGTGCCAGCAGTTTTGCGGAGGTCGGGACCCAGTACTTC | CASSFAEVGTQYF
. | TRBJ2-7 | few | TRBV5-1 | TGCGCCAGCAGCTTCCGCGCCCTCTCCTACGAGCAGTACTTC | CASSFRALSYEQYF
. | TRBJ1-5 | few | TRBV15 | TGTGCCACCAGCGGAGGGTCGGGGCCCCAGCATTTT | CATSGGSGPQHF
. | TRBJ2-7 | . | TRBV24-1 | TGTGCCACCAGTGATTTTAACGGCGAGCAGTACTTC | CATSDFNGEQYF
. | TRBJ2-1 | . | TRBV9 | TGTGCCAGCAGCGTGGGAGTGGTCTACAATGAGCAGTTCTTC | CASSVGVVYNEQFF
. | TRBJ2-7 | few | TRBV7-6 | TGTGCCAGCAGCTATGGCGGAATCACCCACGAGCAGTACTTC | CASSYGGITHEQYF
. | TRBJ2-7 | . | TRBV10-2 | TGCGCCAGCAGGGCGGTTAGCTCCTACGAGCAGTACTTC | CASRAVSSYEQYF
TRBD1 | TRBJ2-2 | . | TRBV13 | TGTGCCAGCAGCGAGAAGGGACAGCCGAACACCGGGGAGCTGTTTTTT | CASSEKGQPNTGELFF
TRBD2 | TRBJ2-1 | . | TRBV2 | TGTGCCAGCAGTGAAATGGGGTCTAGCGGGACCAACGACCAGTTCTTC | CASSEMGSSGTNDQFF
. | TRBJ2-5 | . | TRBV30 | TGTGCCTGGGCGAAGGACAGTAGACATAACCTACAAGAGACCCAGTACTTC | CAWAKDSRHNLQETQYF
. | TRBJ2-1 | few | TRBV6-1 | TGTGCCAGCAGTGCCGGGTCCCCTGGTATCAATGAGCAGTTCTTC | CASSAGSPGINEQFF
TRBD1 | TRBJ2-7 | few | TRBV12-3/TRBV12-4 | TGTGCCAGCAGTACTGGGACAGTAGAATACGAGCAGTACTTC | CASSTGTVEYEQYF
. | TRBJ2-3 | few | TRBV10-3 | TGTGCCACCAAGCAGCCCACAGATACGCAGTATTTT | CATKQPTDTQYF
. | TRBJ2-3 | . | TRBV27 | TGTGCCAGCAGTGACATGGAGCCCCAAGATACGCAGTATTTT | CASSDMEPQDTQYF
TRBD1 | TRBJ1-2 | few | TRBV4-1 | TGCGCCAGCAGTGAGAACAGGGGCGGCTACACCTTC | CASSENRGGYTF
. | TRBJ2-5 | few | TRBV29-1 | TGCAGCGTTGCTAGCCAAGAGACCCAGTACTTC | CSVASQETQYF
. | TRBJ1-1 | many | TRBV27 | TGTGCCAGCAGTCTTATCATGAACACTGAAGCTTTCTTT | CASSLIMNTEAFF
. | TRBJ2-7 | few | TRBV20-1 | TGCAGTGCTAGAGATGCAAGGGATCTTACCTACGAGCAGTACTTC | CSARDARDLTYEQYF
TRBD1 | TRBJ1-6 | . | TRBV5-1 | TGCGCCAGCAGCTTGGGCGGGACAGGGGATCGTTCACCCCTCCACTTT | CASSLGGTGDRSPLHF
TRBD1 | TRBJ1-1 | . | TRBV6-5 | TGTGCCAGCAGTTACGGTGACAGGGAGGGAGGGACTGAAGCTTTCTTT | CASSYGDREGGTEAFF
. | TRBJ2-6 | medium-sized | TRBV9 | TGTGCCAGCAGGGGCGCGACAGCTGGGGCCAACGTCCTGACTTTC | CASRGATAGANVLTF
. | TRBJ2-7 | . | TRBV7-9 | TGTGCCAGCAGCTTCGGTGCAGGGCTCGACGAGCAGTACTTC | CASSFGAGLDEQYF
. | TRBJ2-7 | few | TRBV6-1 | TGTGCCAGCAGCGAAGCGGGACAGCAAAAGACCTACGAGCAGTACTTC | CASSEAGQQKTYEQYF
. | TRBJ2-1 | many | TRBV7-7 | TGTGCTAGCAGCTTGGCACAGGGTCTGGGCAATGAGCAGTTCTTC | CASSLAQGLGNEQFF
. | TRBJ2-7 | few | TRBV11-3 | TGTGCCAGCAGCCGACGGTTAGGGGCCCAGTCCTACGAGCAGTACTTC | CASSRRLGAQSYEQYF
TRBD2 | TRBJ2-2 | . | TRBV9 | TGTGCCAGCAGCGACAGACTAGCGGCGAACACCGGGGAGCTGTTTTTT | CASSDRLAANTGELFF
TRBD2 | TRBJ2-1 | many | TRBV4-1 | TGCGCCAGCAGCCAAGATCAAGCGGGAGTGGCGCAGTTCTTC | CASSQDQAGVAQFF
TRBD1 | TRBJ2-3 | many | TRBV7-9 | TGTGCCAGCAGCATATGGGACAGCGACACAGATACGCAGTATTTT | CASSIWDSDTDTQYF
TRBD1 | TRBJ2-1 | few | TRBV10-3 | TGTGCCATCAGCGGTTACTCGGACAGGGTAAACTACAATGAGCAGTTCTTC | CAISGYSDRVNYNEQFF
. | TRBJ2-7 | many | TRBV12-3/TRBV12-4 | TGTGCCAGCCACGGCCTCTACGAGCAGTACTTC | CASHGLYEQYF
. | TRBJ1-2 | . | TRBV3-1 | TGTGCCAGCAGCCAAGATATGTTGGGTTTGTTAGGCTACACCTTC | CASSQDMLGLLGYTF
. | TRBJ1-1 | . | TRBV5-5 | TGTGCCAGCAGCTTGTGGGGGTCGAACACTGAAGCTTTCTTT | CASSLWGSNTEAFF